What follows are 2 T cell receptor beta chains derived from one specimen sequenced in a study of cytotoxic CD8 clonotypes in ibrutinib-treated CLL. Assay used: immunoSEQ multiplex PCR; TCRdb lists only in-frame clones, some missing. In the table there are tens of thousands of clones, roughly 49% of which are singletons. The source material was PBMCs, sampled before ibrutinib treatment. The receptors derive from a human donor with chronic lymphocytic leukemia.

The V gene is TRBV5-3, the J gene TRBJ2-7; D assignment may be TRBD1 or TRBD2 (6 bases each). TRBV5-3 is an open reading frame, and its role is uncertain. V was trimmed by 5 bases and J by 2 bases, leaving 14 bases between them. The CDR3 spans 14 residues. The CDR3 loop reads CARRPPRGPYEQYF. The CDR3, as DNA: TGTGCCAGAAGACCACCACGGGGGCCCTACGAGCAGTACTTC.

There are a few counts of this clone. This sequence joins TRBV5-1 and TRBJ2-2; TRBD1 matches 8 bases. The CDR3 totals 15 residues. With V trimmed by 0 bases and J by 5 bases, 3 bases remained unmatched. Germline CDR1 SGHRS, CDR2 YFSETQ. CDR3: CASSLGQGLTGELFF. The CDR3 DNA reads as TGCGCCAGCAGCTTGGGACAGGGGTTGACCGGGGAGCTGTTTTTT.